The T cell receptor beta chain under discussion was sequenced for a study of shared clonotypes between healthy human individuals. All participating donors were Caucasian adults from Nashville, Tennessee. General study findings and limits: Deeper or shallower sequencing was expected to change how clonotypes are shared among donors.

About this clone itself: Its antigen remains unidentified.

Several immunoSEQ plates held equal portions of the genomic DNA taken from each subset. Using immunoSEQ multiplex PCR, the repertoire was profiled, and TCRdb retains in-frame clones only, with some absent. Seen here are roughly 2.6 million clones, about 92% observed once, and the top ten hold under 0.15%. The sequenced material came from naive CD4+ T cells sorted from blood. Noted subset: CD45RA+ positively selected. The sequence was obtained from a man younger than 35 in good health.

CDR3 in amino acids: CASSLEGGLTEAFF. The CDR3 region has the DNA TGTGCCAGCAGCTTGGAGGGGGGGCTCACTGAAGCTTTCTTT. The chain combines TRBV7-2 with TRBJ1-1, with D tentatively TRBD1 (6 bases). CDR3 length: 14 amino acids. Trimming took off 3 bases at V and 4 bases at J, with 12 bases between the two ends. Germline CDR1 is SGHTA and CDR2 is FQGNSA.